Listed below are T cell receptor beta chains from one sample, sequenced in a study of blood T cell repertoires in COVID-19. Generated by immunoSEQ multiplex PCR, the TCRdb table keeps only in-frame clones and is missing some. Of around 290,000 clones detected, around 90% appear once; the ten largest clones hold about 1.1%. Input material: PBMCs or T cells enriched from blood (not recorded which). The receptors come from a woman aged 30 to 39 who had recovered from COVID-19. CDR3s include the opening cysteine and the closing phenylalanine or tryptophan. D genes are given only for firm matches. Size values are once, few and many counts, or a class for expanded clones, and some rows have none.

length	size	V	D	J	DNA	CDR3
12	.	TRBV5-8	.	TRBJ2-3	TGTGCCAGCAGATTAGCGGCAGATACGCAGTATTTT	CASRLAADTQYF
17	.	TRBV18	TRBD2	TRBJ2-2	TGTGCCAGCTCACAATTGGTAGCGGGGCCCAAGACCGGGGAGCTGTTTTTT	CASSQLVAGPKTGELFF
15	.	TRBV27	.	TRBJ1-6	TGTGCCAGCAGTGTGACAGTCGCATCGGGTTCACCCCTCCACTTT	CASSVTVASGSPLHF
15	.	TRBV12-5	.	TRBJ2-1	TGTGCTAGTGGTTTAATGGGGAGGGGGGACAATGAGCAGTTCTTC	CASGLMGRGDNEQFF
12	.	TRBV6-2/TRBV6-3	.	TRBJ2-1	TGTGCCAGCAGTTACTCGACGGGAGAGCAGTTCTTC	CASSYSTGEQFF
20	.	TRBV5-1	TRBD2	TRBJ2-7	TGCGCCAGCAGCTTGGGTGATACTAGCGGGGTTTGGAGGGGATCCTACGAGCAGTACTTC	CASSLGDTSGVWRGSYEQYF
16	.	TRBV28	.	TRBJ2-2	TGTGCCAGCAGTTTAGGTAGCGGAGCGAACACCGGGGAGCTGTTTTTT	CASSLGSGANTGELFF
15	once	TRBV19	.	TRBJ2-2	TGTGCCAGTAGTATGGGTCAGGGCCACACCGGGGAGCTGTTTTTT	CASSMGQGHTGELFF
15	.	TRBV28	.	TRBJ2-1	TGTGCCAGCAGTCTCAGGCAGTGGGTGTATAATGAGCAGTTCTTC	CASSLRQWVYNEQFF
15	.	TRBV25-1	.	TRBJ1-4	TGTGCCAGCAGCGGGATTAGGGCCTCTAATGAAAAACTGTTTTTT	CASSGIRASNEKLFF
17	.	TRBV4-1	.	TRBJ1-4	TGCGCCAGCAGCCACAGTGGGGGGGCACTCCCCTTTGAAAAACTGTTTTTT	CASSHSGGALPFEKLFF
14	.	TRBV25-1	.	TRBJ1-2	TGTGCCAGCAGTGAAGCCCACAGGACCTATGGCTACACCTTC	CASSEAHRTYGYTF
15	.	TRBV7-9	TRBD1	TRBJ2-3	TGTGCCAGCAGCTCCCGGGACAGTAGCACAGATACGCAGTATTTT	CASSSRDSSTDTQYF
14	.	TRBV18	.	TRBJ1-6	TGTGCCAGCTCACCGGGCAGGGGTGATTCACCCCTCCACTTT	CASSPGRGDSPLHF
15	.	TRBV5-6	.	TRBJ2-2	TGTGCCAGCAGCTTGACCAGCGAAAAGGCCGGGGAGCTGTTTTTT	CASSLTSEKAGELFF
14	few	TRBV21-1	.	TRBJ2-7	TGTGCCAGCAGCAATGGACAGGGGGCCTACGAGCAGTACTTC	CASSNGQGAYEQYF
14	.	TRBV5-1	TRBD2	TRBJ2-7	TGCGCCAGCAGCTTGACTAGCGGGACGGCCGAGCAGTACTTC	CASSLTSGTAEQYF
14	.	TRBV7-8	TRBD1	TRBJ2-7	TGTGCCAGCAGCTTAGAGACAGGGGTTTACGAGCAGTACTTC	CASSLETGVYEQYF
16	.	TRBV28	.	TRBJ1-4	TGTGCCAGCAGTTTCCCAGGGGCAGATACTAATGAAAAACTGTTTTTT	CASSFPGADTNEKLFF
15	.	TRBV6-1	.	TRBJ1-4	TGTGCCAGCATCCCACGCAACAGACATAATGAAAAACTGTTTTTT	CASIPRNRHNEKLFF
15	.	TRBV7-3	TRBD2	TRBJ2-1	TGTGCCAGCAGCAGTAGCGGGAGACGGGGCAATGAGCAGTTCTTC	CASSSSGRRGNEQFF
14	once	TRBV7-6	TRBD1	TRBJ2-7	TGTGCCAGCAGCGACAGGGTTGGAGACTACGAGCAGTACTTC	CASSDRVGDYEQYF
15	.	TRBV7-6	TRBD2	TRBJ2-1	TGTGCCAGCAGCTCCCTAGCGGGAGCGGGCAATGAGCAGTTCTTC	CASSSLAGAGNEQFF
15	few	TRBV28	TRBD1	TRBJ1-2	TGTGCCAGTAGCTATTGGGCGACAGGGCCCTATGGCTACACCTTC	CASSYWATGPYGYTF
14	.	TRBV28	.	TRBJ1-5	TGTGCCAGCACATACATGGTGGGCAATCAGCCCCAGCATTTT	CASTYMVGNQPQHF
14	once	TRBV28	TRBD2	TRBJ2-1	TGTGCCACCGAGCGGGAGGGACGCCTGAATGAGCAGTTCTTC	CATEREGRLNEQFF
12	.	TRBV11-3	.	TRBJ2-1	TGTGCCAGCAGCTTGTCACTAGATGAGCAGTTCTTC	CASSLSLDEQFF
16	.	TRBV4-1	TRBD1	TRBJ2-1	TGCGCCAGCAGCCAAGTTTTAGACAGGGGACGGAATGAGCAGTTCTTC	CASSQVLDRGRNEQFF
16	.	TRBV7-8	TRBD1	TRBJ2-7	TGTGCCAGCAGCGCCGTGAGGGGGCCCTTGGGGCACGAGCAGTACTTC	CASSAVRGPLGHEQYF
17	.	TRBV29-1	.	TRBJ2-1	TGCAGCGTTGAAGATGAGGTTCGGCGAGCGGCCTACAATGAGCAGTTCTTC	CSVEDEVRRAAYNEQFF
16	.	TRBV14	TRBD2	TRBJ2-1	TGTGCCAGCAGCCTTTTAGGGCTAGCGGGATACAATGAGCAGTTCTTC	CASSLLGLAGYNEQFF
14	.	TRBV2	TRBD1	TRBJ1-2	TGTGCCAGCAGCGGAACAGGGGGCACCTATGGCTACACCTTC	CASSGTGGTYGYTF
17	.	TRBV28	TRBD2	TRBJ2-5	TGTGCCAGCAGCGCTAAACTAGCGGGAGGGCCTGGGGAGACCCAGTACTTC	CASSAKLAGGPGETQYF
15	.	TRBV5-1	.	TRBJ2-1	TGCGCCAGCAGCTACGCTCCTCAACATGGCAATGAGCAGTTCTTC	CASSYAPQHGNEQFF
12	.	TRBV6-5	.	TRBJ2-7	TGTGCCAGCAGTTACAGAGCCGGCGAGCAGTACTTC	CASSYRAGEQYF
13	.	TRBV29-1	.	TRBJ2-1	TGCAGCGTTGGAATGAGCTCCTACAATGAGCAGTTCTTC	CSVGMSSYNEQFF
14	once	TRBV28	.	TRBJ1-2	TGTGCCAGCAGTTTATGGGCAGCTAACTATGGCTACACCTTC	CASSLWAANYGYTF
14	once	TRBV28	.	TRBJ2-1	TGTGCCAGCTCACTATCTAGGATTCGGAATGAGCAGTTCTTC	CASSLSRIRNEQFF
12	.	TRBV28	.	TRBJ2-3	TGTGCCAGCGGGAGGATCACAGATACGCAGTATTTT	CASGRITDTQYF
12	.	TRBV28	.	TRBJ1-6	TGTGCCAGCAGTTGGACAGCTTCACCCCTCCACTTT	CASSWTASPLHF
18	.	TRBV11-3	TRBD2	TRBJ2-2	TGTGCCAGCAGCTTAGGGCTAGCGGGAGGGCCGAACACCGGGGAGCTGTTTTTT	CASSLGLAGGPNTGELFF
13	.	TRBV6-5	TRBD2	TRBJ2-1	TGTGCCATAACTAGCGGGAGGGCAAATGAGCAGTTCTTC	CAITSGRANEQFF
15	.	TRBV6-2/TRBV6-3	.	TRBJ2-5	TGTGCCAGCAGCCCCCGATGGCAAACCCAAGAGACCCAGTACTTC	CASSPRWQTQETQYF
17	.	TRBV5-6	TRBD1	TRBJ2-1	TGTGCCAGCAGCCTCGGACAGGGCACATCATCCTACAATGAGCAGTTCTTC	CASSLGQGTSSYNEQFF
17	.	TRBV9	.	TRBJ2-4	TGTGCCAGCAGCGTAGATCAGGGTCCCTCGACGTTGGACATTCAGTACTTC	CASSVDQGPSTLDIQYF
15	.	TRBV18	.	TRBJ2-1	TGTGCCAGCTCACAGCAGAGGTCGGTTGTTTATGAGCAGTTCTTC	CASSQQRSVVYEQFF
15	.	TRBV28	.	TRBJ1-5	TGTGCCAGCAGTTTATGGCACAGGGTGGGACAGCCCCAGCATTTT	CASSLWHRVGQPQHF
17	.	TRBV7-2	TRBD2	TRBJ2-2	TGTGCCAGCAGCTTAGTTAGCGGGAATACGAACACCGGGGAGCTGTTTTTT	CASSLVSGNTNTGELFF
15	.	TRBV4-1	TRBD2	TRBJ2-1	TGCGCCAGCAGCCAAGTAGCGGGGGACTACAATGAGCAGTTCTTC	CASSQVAGDYNEQFF
12	.	TRBV6-5	TRBD1	TRBJ1-5	TGTGCCAGCAGTCACGGACAGGGGCCCCAGCATTTT	CASSHGQGPQHF
13	few	TRBV27	.	TRBJ1-5	TGTGCCAGCAGTCCTGGAGGCAATCAGCCCCAGCATTTT	CASSPGGNQPQHF